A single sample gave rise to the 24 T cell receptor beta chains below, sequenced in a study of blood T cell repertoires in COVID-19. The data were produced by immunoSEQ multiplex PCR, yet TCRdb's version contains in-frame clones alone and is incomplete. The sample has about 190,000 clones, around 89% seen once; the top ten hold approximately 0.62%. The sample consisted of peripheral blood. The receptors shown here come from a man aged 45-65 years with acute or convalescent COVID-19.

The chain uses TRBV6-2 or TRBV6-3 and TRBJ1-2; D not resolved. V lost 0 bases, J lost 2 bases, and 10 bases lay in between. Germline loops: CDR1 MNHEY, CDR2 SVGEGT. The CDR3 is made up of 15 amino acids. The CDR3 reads CASSYSARLNYGYTF. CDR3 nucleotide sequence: TGTGCCAGCAGTTACTCGGCCAGACTAAACTATGGCTACACCTTC.

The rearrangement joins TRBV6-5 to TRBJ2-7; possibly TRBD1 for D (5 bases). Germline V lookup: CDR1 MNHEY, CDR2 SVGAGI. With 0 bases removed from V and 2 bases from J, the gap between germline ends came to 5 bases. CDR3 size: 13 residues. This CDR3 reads CASSYSGAYEQYF. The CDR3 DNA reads TGTGCCAGCAGTTACTCAGGGGCCTACGAGCAGTACTTC.

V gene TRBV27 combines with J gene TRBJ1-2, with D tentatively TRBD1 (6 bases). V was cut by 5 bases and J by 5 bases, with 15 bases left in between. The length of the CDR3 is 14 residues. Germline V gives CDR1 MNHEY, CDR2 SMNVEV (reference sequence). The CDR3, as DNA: TGTGCCAGCAGTGACATACAGGGACGGTATGGCTACACCTTC. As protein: CASSDIQGRYGYTF.

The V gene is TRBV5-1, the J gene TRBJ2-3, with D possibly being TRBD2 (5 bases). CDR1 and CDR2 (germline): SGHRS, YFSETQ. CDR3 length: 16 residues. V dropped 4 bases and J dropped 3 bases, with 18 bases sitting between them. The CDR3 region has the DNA TGCGCCAGCAGCCCTACTGGTCCTACTAGGACAGATACGCAGTATTTT. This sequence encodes CASSPTGPTRTDTQYF.

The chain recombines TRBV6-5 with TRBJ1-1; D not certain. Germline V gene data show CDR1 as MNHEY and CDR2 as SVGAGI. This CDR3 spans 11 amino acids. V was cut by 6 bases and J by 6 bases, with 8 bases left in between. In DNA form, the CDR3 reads TGTGCCAGCAGCTCTACAGCTGAAGCTTTCTTT. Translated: CASSSTAEAFF.

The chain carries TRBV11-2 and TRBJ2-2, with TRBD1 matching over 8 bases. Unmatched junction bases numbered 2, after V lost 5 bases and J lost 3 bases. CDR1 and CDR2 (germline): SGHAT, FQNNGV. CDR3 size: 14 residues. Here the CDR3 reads CASSNRGDTGELFF. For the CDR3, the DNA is TGTGCCAGCAGCAACAGGGGGGACACCGGGGAGCTGTTTTTT.

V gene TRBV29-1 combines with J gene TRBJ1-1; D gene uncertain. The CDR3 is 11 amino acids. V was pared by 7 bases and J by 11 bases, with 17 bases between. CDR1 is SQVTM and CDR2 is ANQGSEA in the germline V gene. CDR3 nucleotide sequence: TGCAGCGGGCGGCGTTCCTACGGGGCTTTCTTT. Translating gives CSGRRSYGAFF.

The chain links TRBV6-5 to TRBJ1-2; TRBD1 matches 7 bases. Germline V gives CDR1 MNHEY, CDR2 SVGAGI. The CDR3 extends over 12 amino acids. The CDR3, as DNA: TGTGCTACGCTTGGCCAGGGGGATGGCTACACCTTC. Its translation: CATLGQGDGYTF.

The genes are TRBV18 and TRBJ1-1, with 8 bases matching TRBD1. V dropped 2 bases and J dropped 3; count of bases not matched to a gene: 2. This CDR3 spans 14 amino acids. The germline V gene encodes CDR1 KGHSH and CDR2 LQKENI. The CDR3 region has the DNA TGTGCCAGCTCACCATCACAGGGGGACACTGAAGCTTTCTTT. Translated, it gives CASSPSQGDTEAFF.

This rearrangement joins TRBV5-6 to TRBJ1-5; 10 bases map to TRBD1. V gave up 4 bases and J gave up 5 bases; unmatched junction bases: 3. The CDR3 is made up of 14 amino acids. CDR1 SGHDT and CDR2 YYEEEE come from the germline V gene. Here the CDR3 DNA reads TGTGCCAGCAGCGACAGGGGGCACGATCAGCCCCAGCATTTT. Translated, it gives CASSDRGHDQPQHF.

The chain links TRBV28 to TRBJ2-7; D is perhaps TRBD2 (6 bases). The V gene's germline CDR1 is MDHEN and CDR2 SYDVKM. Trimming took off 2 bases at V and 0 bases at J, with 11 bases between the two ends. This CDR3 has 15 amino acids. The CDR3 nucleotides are TGTGCCAGCAGTTTAGACGGGGGAGGCTCCTACGAGCAGTACTTC. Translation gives CASSLDGGGSYEQYF.

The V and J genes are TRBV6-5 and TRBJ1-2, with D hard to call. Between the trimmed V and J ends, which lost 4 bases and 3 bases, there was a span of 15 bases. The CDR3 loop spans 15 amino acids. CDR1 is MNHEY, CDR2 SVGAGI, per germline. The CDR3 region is CASSLGDPWDYGYTF. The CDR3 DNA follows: TGTGCCAGCAGTTTGGGAGACCCTTGGGACTATGGCTACACCTTC.

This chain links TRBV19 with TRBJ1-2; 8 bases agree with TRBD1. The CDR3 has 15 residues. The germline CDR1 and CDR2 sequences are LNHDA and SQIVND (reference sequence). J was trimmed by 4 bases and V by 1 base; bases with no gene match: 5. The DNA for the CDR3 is TGTGCCAGTAGTATAGGAGTTACAGGGGGCTATGGCTACACCTTC. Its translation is CASSIGVTGGYGYTF.

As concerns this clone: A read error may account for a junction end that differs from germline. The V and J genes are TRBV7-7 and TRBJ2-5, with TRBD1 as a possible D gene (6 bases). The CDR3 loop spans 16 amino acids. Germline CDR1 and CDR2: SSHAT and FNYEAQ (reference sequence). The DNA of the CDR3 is TGTGCTAGCAGCTTAGTCCCAGTGGACAGCAGGGAGACCCAGTACTTC. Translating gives CASSLVPVDSRETQYF. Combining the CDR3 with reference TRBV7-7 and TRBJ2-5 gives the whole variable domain GAGVSQSPRYKVTKRGQDVTLRCDPISSHATLYWYQQALGQGPEFLTYFNYEAQPDKSGLPSDRFSAERPEGSISTLTIQRTEQRDSAMYRCASSLVPVDSRETQYFGPGTRLLVL.

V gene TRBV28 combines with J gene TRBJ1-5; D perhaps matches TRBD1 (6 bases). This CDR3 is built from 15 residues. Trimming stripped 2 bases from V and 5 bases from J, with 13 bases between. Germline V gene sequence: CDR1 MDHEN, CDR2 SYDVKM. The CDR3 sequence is CASSLRGGSYQPQHF. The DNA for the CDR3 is TGTGCCAGCAGTTTACGGGGGGGCAGTTATCAGCCCCAGCATTTT.

The CDR3 sequence: CAIRGTREETQYF. DNA of the CDR3: TGTGCCATCAGGGGGACTAGAGAAGAGACCCAGTACTTC. The genes are TRBV10-3 and TRBJ2-5, with TRBD2 matching 8 bases. Losses at the gene ends were 6 bases for V and 3 bases for J; bases not matched to a gene: 3. The CDR3 length is 13 residues. The germline V gene encodes CDR1 ENHRY and CDR2 SYGVKD.

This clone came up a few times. This CDR3 is CASNTGMGTGELFF. CDR3 nucleotide sequence: TGTGCCAGCAACACAGGGATGGGCACCGGGGAGCTGTTTTTT. The chain combines TRBV7-9 with TRBJ2-2; perhaps TRBD1 as D (6 bases). The ends were cut back, 7 bases at V and 4 bases at J, with 13 bases in the middle. This CDR3 contains 14 residues. From germline, CDR1 is SEHNR and CDR2 FQNEAQ (reference sequence).

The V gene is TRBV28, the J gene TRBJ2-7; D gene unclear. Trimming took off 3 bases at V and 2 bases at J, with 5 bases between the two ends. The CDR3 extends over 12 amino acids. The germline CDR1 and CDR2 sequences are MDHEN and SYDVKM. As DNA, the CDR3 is TGTGCCAGCAGTTTCCCCGCCTACGAGCAGTACTTC. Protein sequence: CASSFPAYEQYF.

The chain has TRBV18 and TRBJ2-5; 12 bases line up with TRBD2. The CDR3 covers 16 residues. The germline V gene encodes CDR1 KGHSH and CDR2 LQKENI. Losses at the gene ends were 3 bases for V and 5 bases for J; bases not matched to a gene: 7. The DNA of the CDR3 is TGTGCCAGCTCACCCAGACTAGCGGGAGATAGGGAGACCCAGTACTTC. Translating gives CASSPRLAGDRETQYF.

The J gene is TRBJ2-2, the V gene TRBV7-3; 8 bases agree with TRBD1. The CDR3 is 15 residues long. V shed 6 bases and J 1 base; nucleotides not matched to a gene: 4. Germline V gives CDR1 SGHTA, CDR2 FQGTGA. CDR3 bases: TGTGCCAGCAGTCCAGGGGGCCTGAACACCGGGGAGCTGTTTTTT. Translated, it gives CASSPGGLNTGELFF.

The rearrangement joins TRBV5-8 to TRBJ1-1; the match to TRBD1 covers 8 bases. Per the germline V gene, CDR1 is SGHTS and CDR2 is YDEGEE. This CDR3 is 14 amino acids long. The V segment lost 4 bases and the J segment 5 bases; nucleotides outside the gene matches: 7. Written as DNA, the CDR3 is TGTGCCAGCAGCCCCCGACAGGGGAGGACTGAAGCTTTCTTT. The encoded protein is CASSPRQGRTEAFF.

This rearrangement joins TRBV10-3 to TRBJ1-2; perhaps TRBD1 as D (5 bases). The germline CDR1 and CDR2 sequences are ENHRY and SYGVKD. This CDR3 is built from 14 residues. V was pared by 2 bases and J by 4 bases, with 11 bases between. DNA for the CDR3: TGTGCCATCAGTGAGCGGGGGGGTAGCTATGGCTACACCTTC. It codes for CAISERGGSYGYTF.

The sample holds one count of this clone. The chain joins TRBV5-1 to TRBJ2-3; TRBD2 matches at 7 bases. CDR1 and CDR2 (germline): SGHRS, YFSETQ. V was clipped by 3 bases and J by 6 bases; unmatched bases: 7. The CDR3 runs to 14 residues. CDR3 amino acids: CASSSGLDGDTQYF. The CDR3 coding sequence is TGCGCCAGCAGCTCCGGACTAGACGGCGATACGCAGTATTTT.

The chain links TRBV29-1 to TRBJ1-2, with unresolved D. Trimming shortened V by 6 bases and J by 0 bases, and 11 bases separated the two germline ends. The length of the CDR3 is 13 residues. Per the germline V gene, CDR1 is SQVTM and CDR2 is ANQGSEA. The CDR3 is CSVRELANYGYTF. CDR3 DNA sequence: TGCAGCGTGAGGGAACTTGCTAACTATGGCTACACCTTC.